Detailed here is one T cell receptor beta chain. What it binds is not known. This sample is part of a study of regulatory T cells in long-lasting Graves disease. TCR beta libraries were built with iRepertoire HTBI primers and Arm-PCR of CDR3 regions. MiXCR was run by TCRdb on the multiplex PCR reads, yielding one entry per CDR3 protein. This sample has roughly 610,000 distinct CDR3 sequences, with 15% to 20% found just once. The time point: newly diagnosed GD, antithyroid drugs for less than 3 months. RNA from PBMCs was the source of the TCR library. Findings and limits, study-wide: TCR diversity was lower in persistent than newly diagnosed Graves' disease. TRBV28, TRBJ1-2 and TRBJ2-5 were favored in persistent disease.

Between the trimmed V and J ends, which lost 0 bases and 7 bases, there was a span of 18 bases. This CDR3 has 16 amino acids. Germline lookup yields CDR1 DFQATT and CDR2 SNEGSKA (reference sequence). These data also formed part of another study, on T cells in Graves' hyperthyroidism and ophthalmopathy. As that study records: The study based diagnoses on clinical symptoms, serum thyroxine and TRAb, thyroid ultrasound and orbital computed tomography. A set of HTBI primers served as the primers for a first-round RT-PCR of the TCR CDR3.

The rearrangement links TRBV20-1 to TRBJ2-2; no clear D. The starting material was peripheral blood mononuclear cells (PBMCs), obtained at new diagnosis, from a patient treated with antithyroid drugs. The clonotype comes from a woman aged 25 to 39 with Graves disease. The chain's CDR3 is CSARDPRTRGSGELFF. Written as DNA, the CDR3 is TGCAGTGCTAGAGATCCGCGAACTCGTGGTAGCGGGGAGCTGTTTTTT.